The clone carrying this T cell receptor beta chain was seen more than once but under ten times. The data stem from a study of tumour-infiltrating T cells in Burkitt lymphoma. The overall study: All epidemiological Burkitt lymphoma subtypes were represented in the cohort.

Germline CDR1 and CDR2: SGHRS and YFSETQ. With V trimmed by 4 bases and J by 4 bases, 8 bases remained unmatched. The CDR3 totals 17 residues. Profiling relied on immunoSEQ multiplex PCR, and the TCRdb table lists in-frame clones only, not all of them. The repertoire holds 43,000 or so clones, with roughly 30% as singletons. This clonotype originated in a human donor with Burkitt lymphoma. The genes are TRBV5-1 and TRBJ2-1; 13 bases match TRBD2. The source material was tumor tissue. The CDR3 sequence is CASSPARTSGGYNEQFF. CDR3 in DNA: TGCGCCAGCAGCCCGGCGCGGACTAGCGGGGGATACAATGAGCAGTTCTTC.